The next 8 T cell receptor beta chains were all read from a single sample in a study of blood T cell repertoires in COVID-19. Assay: immunoSEQ multiplex PCR; the TCRdb copy retains only in-frame clones and omits some. This table has 60,000 to 65,000 clones, more than 70% appearing once. The sample consisted of peripheral blood. These receptors all stem from a man in his 60s with COVID-19, enrolled during active disease.

The rearrangement joins TRBV30 to TRBJ1-1, with D possibly TRBD1 on 6 matching bases. This CDR3 contains 13 residues. Germline CDR1 is GTSNPN and CDR2 is SVGIG (reference sequence). Trimming removed 3 bases at V and 5 bases at J, with 13 bases between. In nucleotides, the CDR3 is TGTGCCTGGAGGATACAGGGTGCGACTGAAGCTTTCTTT. It encodes CAWRIQGATEAFF.

The V gene is TRBV21-1, the J gene TRBJ2-7; TRBD1 reflects the table's D call only, with no check against the DNA. TRBV21-1 is shown as a pseudogene. The CDR3 covers 19 residues. CDR3 in DNA: TGTGCCAGCAGCAGCAAACACGACCCTTCCCGGGACAGCTCCTACGAGCAGTACTTC. Protein sequence: CASSSKHDPSRDSSYEQYF.

The V call is TRBV28, the J call TRBJ1-5, with D possibly matching TRBD1 (5 bases). V was trimmed by 4 bases and J by 2 bases, leaving 18 bases between them. Per germline, CDR1 MDHEN and CDR2 SYDVKM. CDR3 length: 17 amino acids. CDR3 in amino acids: CASSSPSGEVGNQPQHF. For the CDR3, the DNA is TGTGCCAGCAGTTCTCCCTCGGGGGAAGTTGGCAATCAGCCCCAGCATTTT.

This rearrangement joins TRBV28 to TRBJ1-1; 8 nucleotides agree with TRBD1. The germline CDR1 and CDR2 sequences are MDHEN and SYDVKM. The V segment lost 7 bases and the J segment 1 base; nucleotides outside the gene matches: 5. This CDR3 is built from 14 residues. CDR3 in DNA: TGTGCCAGCACCCTTGGACAGGGGAACACTGAAGCTTTCTTT. This codes for CASTLGQGNTEAFF.

The rearrangement joins TRBV12-3 or TRBV12-4 to TRBJ2-1; TRBD2 matches at 7 bases. Trimming removed 5 bases from V and 8 bases from J; junction bases left unmatched: 6. The CDR3 has 13 amino acids. Here the CDR3 reads CASSPERGHEQFF. For the CDR3, the DNA is TGTGCCAGCAGTCCCGAGCGGGGTCATGAGCAGTTCTTC.

The chain links TRBV4-1 to TRBJ1-2; weak D call: TRBD1 (5 bases). CDR1 and CDR2 from the germline V gene are MGHRA and YSYEKL. The CDR3 extends over 17 amino acids. V lost 1 base and J 3 bases, leaving 18 bases between the germline ends. The CDR3 bases are TGCGCCAGCAGCCAAGGAATGAGAAGGACACGAGACTATGGCTACACCTTC. Translating gives CASSQGMRRTRDYGYTF.

This chain links TRBV5-4 with TRBJ1-5; TRBD1 aligns across 7 bases. Trimming took 0 bases from V and 4 from J; bases not matched to a gene: 10. The CDR3 runs 17 residues. The germline gives CDR1 SGHNT, CDR2 YYREEE (reference sequence). The CDR3 DNA sequence: TGTGCCAGCAGCTTGGCTGACAGGGTGGAGAATAATCAGCCCCAGCATTTT. This sequence encodes CASSLADRVENNQPQHF. Full variable domain (outside the CDR3, taken from reference TRBV5-4 and TRBJ1-5): ETGVTQSPTHLIKTRGQQVTLRCSSQSGHNTVSWYQQALGQGPQFIFQYYREEENGRGNFPPRFSGLQFPNYSSELNVNALELDDSALYLCASSLADRVENNQPQHFGDGTRLSIL.

The chain recombines TRBV9 with TRBJ1-4; 9 nucleotides agree with TRBD1. Trimming took 4 bases from V and 7 from J; bases not matched to a gene: 8. The CDR3 has 15 amino acids. Germline V CDR1 and CDR2: SGDLS, YYNGEE. CDR3 loop: CASSRDRGKVEKLFF. CDR3 DNA sequence: TGTGCCAGCAGCCGAGACAGGGGGAAGGTTGAAAAACTGTTTTTT.